This T cell receptor beta chain was captured in a study of T cells in Graves' hyperthyroidism and ophthalmopathy. About the research overall: Peripheral blood was acquired at first diagnosis, ahead of any therapy whatsoever.

Trimming removed 1 base at V and 7 bases at J, with 10 bases between. From germline, CDR1 is GTSNPN and CDR2 SVGIG (reference sequence). The CDR3 extends over 12 amino acids. The CDR3 regions of TCR beta were amplified from RNA transcripts. The HTBI primer set was used in a first-round RT-PCR of the TCR CDR3. MiXCR, run by TCRdb on the multiplex PCR reads, gives a single entry per CDR3 protein. The sample gives 450,000 to 500,000 distinct CDR3 sequences, less than 25% of which show up once; 45% to 55% is in the top ten. This clonotype was found a few times. The sequencing sample was made of blood. This sequence originates from a woman between 65 and 79 years old with Graves' ophthalmopathy. The chain uses TRBV30 and TRBJ1-2, with a weak D call TRBD1 (6 bases). The CDR3 region is CAWSGQAGGYTF. The CDR3 DNA sequence: TGTGCCTGGAGTGGACAGGCCGGTGGCTACACCTTC.